This TCR beta chain is drawn from a study of response to subunit inactivated influenza vaccine. TCRdb itself ran the RT-PCR reads through MiXCR, one entry per CDR3 protein. The repertoire holds roughly 620,000 distinct CDR3 sequences, roughly 12% seen once, with about 11% in the top ten. Germline CDR1 reads DFQATT; CDR2 reads SNEGSKA (reference sequence). This CDR3 has 14 residues. The J segment lost 3 bases and the V segment lost 6 bases, leaving 11 bases of the junction unmatched. In its sample, this clonotype was seen once. The same data also contributed to another study, on T cells expressing NK-cell markers. From that study: Template switching by 5'RACE with UMIs generated the TCR beta cDNA. About 1.0-7.0% of CD8+ T cells in more than five donors belonged to dominant NKG2C+ clonotypes.

The sequence came from a man in his fifties or sixties who received an inactivated influenza vaccine. The rearrangement uses TRBV20-1 and TRBJ2-7, with 7 bases identical to TRBD1. Sample: PBMCs from blood, taken on the day of vaccination. CDR3 coding DNA: TGCAGTGCGTCGGAGAACAGGGGCCTCTACGAGCAGTACTTC. It translates to CSASENRGLYEQYF.